This TCR beta chain emerged from a study of T cells in localized non-small cell lung cancer. Study results and limitations: In uninvolved adjacent lung, T cell clonality reached its highest value, exceeding tumor. Tumor samples were not multi-region, leaving intratumor heterogeneity unexcluded. A median of roughly 50 of the top 100 tumor clones appeared in adjacent lung, which was paired and uninvolved.

This clone was detected only once. Its antigen is unknown. The CDR3 consists of 16 residues. Trimming cost V 2 bases and J 2 bases; bases outside gene matches: 5. CDR1 is MRHNA, CDR2 SNTAGT, per germline. Assay: immunoSEQ multiplex PCR; the TCRdb copy retains only in-frame clones and omits some. The sample lists around 30,000 clones, roughly 90% occurring once. The chain joins TRBV6-4 to TRBJ2-7; 11 bases match TRBD1. This clonotype originated in a male donor aged 60 or older with stage I lung adenocarcinoma. The sequences come from peripheral blood, collected before any cancer treatment. The CDR3 DNA is TGTGCCAGCAGTGACCCCGGGACAGGGGGAACCTACGAGCAGTACTTC. The encoded protein is CASSDPGTGGTYEQYF.